This entry concerns a single T cell receptor beta chain. The antigen is undetermined. Between the trimmed V and J ends, which lost 3 bases and 6 bases, there was a span of 8 bases. Germline-derived CDR1 and CDR2 are ENHRY and SYGVKD. The CDR3 sequence is 13 residues long. These data originate in a study of CD4 T cells in relation to SARS-CoV-2 and coronaviruses. The wider study: The HLA restriction of the shared crossreactive spike epitopes was mapped. Broader study findings: Culture-expanded clones reflect memory recall rather than primary priming during culture. Crossreactive clones expanded significantly less to SARS-CoV-2 than monoreactive clones. Roughly 65% of donors had memory CD4+ clonotypes crossrecognizing SARS-CoV-2 and common cold coronavirus spike.

Before the COVID-19 pandemic, during about 2010-2018, CD4+ T cells were taken from unexposed donors. Sequenced by immunoSEQ multiplex PCR; TCRdb stores in-frame clones only, minus some. The sample lists roughly 71,000 clones, 87% occurring once. Sequencing used memory CD4+ T cells from PBMCs. This clonotype was sampled from a human donor in good health. This chain uses TRBV10-3 with TRBJ2-2; D is undetermined. The CDR3 DNA follows: TGTGCCATCAGTGATTGGGCCCCCGGGGAGCTGTTTTTT. Amino acids: CAISDWAPGELFF.